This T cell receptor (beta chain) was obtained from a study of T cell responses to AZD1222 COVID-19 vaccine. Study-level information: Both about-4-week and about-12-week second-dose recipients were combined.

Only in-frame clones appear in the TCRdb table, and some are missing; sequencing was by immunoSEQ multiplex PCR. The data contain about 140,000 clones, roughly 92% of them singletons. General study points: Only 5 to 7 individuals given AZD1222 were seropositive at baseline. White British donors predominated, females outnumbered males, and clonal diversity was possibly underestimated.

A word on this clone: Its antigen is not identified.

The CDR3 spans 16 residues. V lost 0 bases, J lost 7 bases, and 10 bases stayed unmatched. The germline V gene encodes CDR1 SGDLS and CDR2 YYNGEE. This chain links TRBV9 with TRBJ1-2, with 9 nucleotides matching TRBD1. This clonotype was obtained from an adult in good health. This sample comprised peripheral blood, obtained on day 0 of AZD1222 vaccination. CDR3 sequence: CASSVGGTGSLSGYTF. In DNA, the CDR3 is TGTGCCAGCAGCGTAGGGGGGACAGGGTCCCTATCTGGCTACACCTTC.